This T cell receptor (beta chain) appears in the sequencing data of a study of CXCR3-negative and CXCR3-positive naive CD8 T cells (dated by TCRdb to between 2019 and 2020). Regarding the study in general: In total, roughly 140 million TRB reads were obtained, which works out to roughly 1.5 +/- 0.3 million reads per library. TRBV-TRBJ cluster analysis included naive subsets from a handful of donors and memory cells from 3 donors. The diversity and physicochemical repertoire analyses included about a dozen donors pooled from two independent experiments.

As encoded in the germline V gene, CDR1 is SGHDT while CDR2 is YYEEEE. Including the terminal cysteine and phenylalanine, the CDR3 comprises 13 residues. Only the protein is available. The paper's findings and limits, for the study overall: Repertoire diversity was comparably high in both naive subsets but much lower in memory CD8+ T cells. Similar TRBV-TRBJ usage was shown by naive CXCR3-negative and CXCR3-positive cells from the same donor, whereas distinct patterns were shown by memory cells. Because CXCR3 expression was partially decreased after cryopreservation, freshly isolated PBMCs were used for most assays. Because surface CD5, which is linked to self-reactivity in mice, was comparable between the naive subsets, TCR interaction strength was also inferred from TRB CDR3 physicochemical properties. Compared with CXCR3-negative naive cells, CXCR3-positive naive cells had TRB CDR3s with higher hydrophobicity (lower Kidera factor 4), lower energy, and higher strength and volume indices.

On this clonotype: The target of this receptor is not known.

Sequenced using a NextSeq 550. The Human TCR Profiling Kit (MiLaboratory) was used to make UMI-labeled 5' RACE TRB cDNA libraries. cDNA synthesis used the entire amount of extracted RNA, and PCR amplification then used the entire amount of cDNA produced. The libraries were made side by side, with each library going through the same number of PCR cycles. Regarding the original processing steps: With a requirement of at least two reads per UMI, MIGEC and MiXCR extracted about 50,000 +/- 10,000 unique UMI-labeled TRB cDNA molecules per library. On average, about 40,000 +/- 10,000 functional in-frame TRB CDR3 nucleotide clonotypes lacking stop codons were found per library. After downsampling to 5000 UMI-labeled TRB molecules per sample, diversity metrics, including normalized Shannon-Wiener and Chao1, were computed in VDJtools. VDJtools was used to calculate clonotype-size-weighted physicochemical properties of the central five CDR3 residues, namely interaction energy, strength, volume and Kidera factor 4. Once TCRdb had reprocessed the reads, it stored one entry per CDR3 protein sequence and supplied no DNA. Here the V and J calls rest on TCRdb's processing, not on the authors' analysis. The table of this sample itemizes 75,000 to 100,000 distinct CDR3 sequences. The ten largest make up around 0.82% of the sample.

For each CD8+ T cell subset, flow sorting was done in triplicate, and about 300,000 cells per subset went directly into RLT lysis buffer. Naive CD8+ T cells were defined stringently as CD45RO-CCR7+CD27+CD95- to exclude memory contaminants. Peripheral blood mononuclear cells were isolated from buffy coats using standard density gradient centrifugation. A FACSAria III was used to flow-sort naive CXCR3-negative and CXCR3-positive CD8+ T cells. Total RNA was extracted from sorted cells with an RNeasy Mini Kit. This TCR came from a human donor in good health. Some clones in this sample may be carry-over from other donors' samples. The chain is made from TRBV5-6 and TRBJ2-5; TCRdb's D call of TRBD1 is untestable without DNA. Sequencing was done on a sample of naive CXCR3+ CD8+ T cells from blood. What this sample's cell subset or site label stands for: CD45RO-CCR7+CD27+CD95- naive CD8+ T cells expressing CXCR3 (TNR3+). CDR3 protein: CASTLGPTETQYF. The variable domain in full, with residues beyond the CDR3 obtained from the reference TRBV5-6 and TRBJ2-5 genes, is DAGVTQSPTHLIKTRGQQVTLRCSPKSGHDTVSWYQQALGQGPQFIFQYYEEEERQRGNFPDRFSGHQFPNYSSELNVNALLLGDSALYLCASTLGPTETQYFGPGTRLLVL.